The rows below give T cell receptor beta chains drawn from one sample of a study of blood T cell repertoires in COVID-19. Generated by immunoSEQ multiplex PCR, the TCRdb table keeps only in-frame clones and is missing some. Of roughly 700,000 clones listed, over 80% are singletons. Sequenced: peripheral blood. The receptor set was obtained from a woman younger than 30 with acute or convalescent COVID-19. Each CDR3 is given with its conserved first and last residue. Each record gives: clone size, J gene, D gene, V gene, CDR3 protein, CDR3 DNA. The D gene is left open where the match is weak. Part of the rows lack a size; the others show once, few, many or a class for expanded clones.

abundance: -; j_gene: TRBJ2-3; d_gene: -; v_gene: TRBV23-1; CDR3aa: CASSQPGHLTDTQYF; CDR3nt: TGCGCCAGCAGTCAACCGGGACACCTCACAGATACGCAGTATTTT
abundance: -; j_gene: TRBJ2-5; d_gene: -; v_gene: TRBV6-2/TRBV6-3; CDR3aa: CASSYGRGQETQYF; CDR3nt: TGTGCCAGCAGTTACGGCAGGGGTCAAGAGACCCAGTACTTC
abundance: -; j_gene: TRBJ2-1; d_gene: TRBD1; v_gene: TRBV4-3; CDR3aa: CASSPYRGNEQFF; CDR3nt: TGCGCCAGCAGCCCTTACAGGGGGAATGAGCAGTTCTTC
abundance: -; j_gene: TRBJ1-3; d_gene: TRBD1; v_gene: TRBV9; CDR3aa: CASSVEGAYSGNTIYF; CDR3nt: TGTGCCAGCAGCGTAGAGGGGGCTTACTCTGGAAACACCATATATTTT
abundance: -; j_gene: TRBJ1-1; d_gene: -; v_gene: TRBV7-2; CDR3aa: CASSKQENTEAFF; CDR3nt: TGTGCCAGCAGCAAACAGGAGAACACTGAAGCTTTCTTT
abundance: -; j_gene: TRBJ1-2; d_gene: -; v_gene: TRBV30; CDR3aa: CAWALPGRDYGYTF; CDR3nt: TGTGCCTGGGCCTTACCGGGCAGGGACTATGGCTACACCTTC
abundance: -; j_gene: TRBJ2-1; d_gene: TRBD1; v_gene: TRBV5-4; CDR3aa: CASSIAGGSYNEQFF; CDR3nt: TGTGCCAGCAGCATCGCAGGGGGCTCCTACAATGAGCAGTTCTTC
abundance: once; j_gene: TRBJ1-2; d_gene: TRBD1; v_gene: TRBV18; CDR3aa: CASSPGTGQDYGYTF; CDR3nt: TGTGCCAGCTCACCAGGGACGGGACAGGACTATGGCTACACCTTC
abundance: -; j_gene: TRBJ1-5; d_gene: -; v_gene: TRBV5-6; CDR3aa: CASSSGTFNQPQHF; CDR3nt: TGTGCCAGCAGCTCAGGAACCTTTAATCAGCCCCAGCATTTT
abundance: -; j_gene: TRBJ1-1; d_gene: -; v_gene: TRBV10-2; CDR3aa: CASTTGSTEAFF; CDR3nt: TGCGCCAGCACAACAGGGAGTACTGAAGCTTTCTTT
abundance: -; j_gene: TRBJ1-2; d_gene: -; v_gene: TRBV6-5; CDR3aa: CASTLTWGRGYGYTF; CDR3nt: TGTGCCAGCACTCTTACCTGGGGCAGGGGCTATGGCTACACCTTC
abundance: -; j_gene: TRBJ1-6; d_gene: TRBD1; v_gene: TRBV11-1; CDR3aa: CASSYRPGQSNSPLHF; CDR3nt: TGTGCCAGCAGCTACCGCCCGGGACAGTCGAATTCACCCCTCCACTTT
abundance: -; j_gene: TRBJ2-2; d_gene: TRBD1; v_gene: TRBV2; CDR3aa: CASSRGPGNTGELFF; CDR3nt: TGTGCCAGCAGCAGGGGGCCGGGGAACACCGGGGAGCTGTTTTTT
abundance: -; j_gene: TRBJ1-2; d_gene: -; v_gene: TRBV28; CDR3aa: CASSSPSLVGGRGYTF; CDR3nt: TGTGCCAGCAGTTCCCCCTCCCTTGTGGGGGGACGTGGCTACACCTTC
abundance: -; j_gene: TRBJ1-1; d_gene: -; v_gene: TRBV12-5; CDR3aa: CASGLRGWGNTEAFF; CDR3nt: TGTGCTAGTGGTTTGAGGGGGTGGGGGAACACTGAAGCTTTCTTT
abundance: -; j_gene: TRBJ1-3; d_gene: -; v_gene: TRBV6-5; CDR3aa: CASSYSGGDSGNTIYF; CDR3nt: TGTGCCAGCAGTTACTCGGGAGGTGACTCTGGAAACACCATATATTTT
abundance: -; j_gene: TRBJ2-2; d_gene: TRBD1; v_gene: TRBV2; CDR3aa: CASRTDRGAGELFF; CDR3nt: TGTGCCAGCAGGACTGACAGGGGTGCCGGGGAGCTGTTTTTT
abundance: -; j_gene: TRBJ2-1; d_gene: -; v_gene: TRBV24-1; CDR3aa: CATSDLDQGSDEQFF; CDR3nt: TGTGCCACCAGTGATTTGGATCAGGGTTCCGATGAGCAGTTCTTC
abundance: -; j_gene: TRBJ2-5; d_gene: TRBD1; v_gene: TRBV7-6; CDR3aa: CASSFRQGERKTQYF; CDR3nt: TGTGCCAGCAGCTTTCGACAGGGGGAGAGGAAGACCCAGTACTTC
abundance: -; j_gene: TRBJ1-2; d_gene: -; v_gene: TRBV6-5; CDR3aa: CASTGNYGYTF; CDR3nt: TGTGCCAGCACAGGCAACTATGGCTACACCTTC
abundance: -; j_gene: TRBJ1-2; d_gene: -; v_gene: TRBV12-3/TRBV12-4; CDR3aa: CASTRVFNYGYTF; CDR3nt: TGTGCCAGCACTCGGGTTTTTAACTATGGCTACACCTTC
abundance: -; j_gene: TRBJ2-5; d_gene: TRBD1; v_gene: TRBV7-9; CDR3aa: CASSIPGQGYETQYF; CDR3nt: TGTGCCAGCAGCATACCGGGACAGGGTTACGAGACCCAGTACTTC
abundance: -; j_gene: TRBJ2-3; d_gene: TRBD1; v_gene: TRBV24-1; CDR3aa: CATSDNRGLGDTQYF; CDR3nt: TGTGCCACCAGTGACAACAGGGGGCTGGGAGATACGCAGTATTTT
abundance: once; j_gene: TRBJ2-3; d_gene: TRBD2; v_gene: TRBV13; CDR3aa: CASSPKGAGGLTDTQYF; CDR3nt: TGTGCCAGCAGCCCGAAAGGAGCGGGGGGCCTCACAGATACGCAGTATTTT
abundance: -; j_gene: TRBJ2-1; d_gene: TRBD2; v_gene: TRBV5-1; CDR3aa: CASSAPGLASNEQFF; CDR3nt: TGCGCCAGCAGCGCACCGGGACTAGCATCCAATGAGCAGTTCTTC
abundance: -; j_gene: TRBJ1-2; d_gene: -; v_gene: TRBV3-1/TRBV3-2; CDR3aa: CASSLERGESGYTF; CDR3nt: TGTGCCAGCAGCCTCGAACGGGGGGAAAGTGGCTACACCTTC
abundance: few; j_gene: TRBJ1-1; d_gene: -; v_gene: TRBV6-4; CDR3aa: CASSPRHEMNTEAFF; CDR3nt: TGTGCCAGCTCCCCACGACATGAGATGAACACTGAAGCTTTCTTT
abundance: -; j_gene: TRBJ1-4; d_gene: -; v_gene: TRBV11-2; CDR3aa: CASTLRGGFEEKLFF; CDR3nt: TGTGCCAGCACCCTCAGAGGGGGTTTTGAGGAAAAACTGTTTTTT
abundance: -; j_gene: TRBJ1-6; d_gene: TRBD1; v_gene: TRBV9; CDR3aa: CASSPPDRENSPLHF; CDR3nt: TGTGCCAGCAGTCCTCCGGACAGGGAGAATTCACCCCTCCACTTT
abundance: few; j_gene: TRBJ1-5; d_gene: -; v_gene: TRBV12-5; CDR3aa: CASGLRGIVDQPQHF; CDR3nt: TGTGCTAGTGGTCTCAGGGGAATAGTGGATCAGCCCCAGCATTTT